The 28 T cell receptor beta chains below all came from one sample that was sequenced in a study of Ad26.COV2.S vaccination and SARS-CoV-2 variants. This sample's treatment: over 15 received Ad26.COV2.S at low or high dose, single or two shots; 5 received placebo; per-sample allocation not given. At day 63 after the first vaccine or placebo injection, samples were drawn. Assay used: immunoSEQ multiplex PCR; TCRdb lists only in-frame clones, some missing. The sample contains more than 400,000 clones, about nine tenths of which appear only once. The sequenced sample was peripheral blood, obtained in a trial of Ad26.COV2.S vaccine versus placebo. The receptors stem from a person aged 18-65 years who received the Ad26.COV2.S COVID-19 vaccine or a placebo.

The chain employs TRBV24-1 and TRBJ2-1; 11 bases align to TRBD2. The junction had 5 bases not matched to a gene; V was cut back by 4 bases and J by 1 base. This CDR3 contains 17 residues. Germline CDR1 and CDR2: KGHDR and SFDVKD. CDR3 protein: CATSDPGLAASYNEQFF. The CDR3 coding sequence is TGTGCCACCAGTGACCCGGGACTAGCGGCTTCCTACAATGAGCAGTTCTTC.

V usage is TRBV5-1 and J usage is TRBJ2-4; D is possibly TRBD2 (6 bases). The CDR3 loop spans 16 amino acids. Trimming cost V 1 base and J 9 bases, with 20 bases left between them. The germline V gene has CDR1 SGHRS and CDR2 YFSETQ. In DNA form, the CDR3 reads TGCGCCAGCAGCTTGCTCCTCCCCACCTGGGGAGGCATTCAGTACTTC. Translating gives CASSLLLPTWGGIQYF. Drawing the rest from reference TRBV5-1 and TRBJ2-4, the complete variable domain is KAGVTQTPRYLIKTRGQQVTLSCSPISGHRSVSWYQQTPGQGLQFLFEYFSETQRNKGNFPGRFSGRQFSNSRSEMNVSTLELGDSALYLCASSLLLPTWGGIQYFGAGTRLSVL.

The chain links TRBV6-2 or TRBV6-3 to TRBJ2-5; D is unresolved. V lost 2 bases, J lost 3 bases, and 4 bases lay in between. The CDR3 totals 12 residues. In germline, CDR1 is MNHEY, CDR2 SVGEGT. The CDR3 loop is CASSYAEETQYF. The CDR3 region has the DNA TGTGCCAGCAGTTACGCCGAAGAGACCCAGTACTTC.

The chain is built from TRBV6-5 and TRBJ1-2; a possible D gene is TRBD1 (5 bases). Trimming took 2 bases from V and 4 from J, leaving 14 bases between them. The CDR3 is made up of 15 amino acids. CDR1 and CDR2 (germline): MNHEY, SVGAGI. Written as DNA, the CDR3 is TGTGCCAGCAGTTACCCCGCGAGCGGGGGCTATGGCTACACCTTC. The encoded protein is CASSYPASGGYGYTF.

The V gene is TRBV9, the J gene TRBJ1-6; 7 bases align to TRBD1. Losses at the gene ends were 0 bases for V and 7 bases for J; bases not matched to a gene: 7. Germline-derived CDR1 and CDR2 are SGDLS and YYNGEE. This CDR3 comprises 16 residues. The CDR3 sequence is CASSVGEGAQNSPLHF. The CDR3, as DNA: TGTGCCAGCAGCGTAGGCGAGGGGGCCCAAAATTCACCCCTCCACTTT.

V gene TRBV4-3 combines with J gene TRBJ1-2, with D unclear. With 1 base removed from V and 7 bases from J, the gap between germline ends came to 13 bases. The CDR3 spans 14 residues. Germline CDR1 reads LGHNA; CDR2 reads YSLEER. CDR3 sequence reads: CASSQGPGVSGYTF. The DNA for the CDR3 is TGCGCCAGCAGCCAAGGGCCGGGAGTGAGTGGCTACACCTTC.

The chain employs TRBV7-9 and TRBJ1-2; D is perhaps TRBD1 (5 bases). V lost 8 bases and J lost 6, with 16 bases in between. There are 13 residues in the CDR3. In germline, CDR1 is SEHNR, CDR2 FQNEAQ (reference sequence). The CDR3, as DNA: TGTGCCAGCTGGGACGGGGGTAGGGATGGCTACACCTTC. Amino acids: CASWDGGRDGYTF.

This chain connects TRBV11-2 to TRBJ2-7, with 7 bases identical to TRBD1. The J segment lost 0 bases and the V segment lost 0 bases, leaving 5 bases of the junction unmatched. Germline V lookup: CDR1 SGHAT, CDR2 FQNNGV. The CDR3 covers 16 residues. This chain's CDR3 is CASSLDPTGVSYEQYF. For the CDR3, the DNA is TGTGCCAGCAGCTTAGATCCCACAGGGGTCTCCTACGAGCAGTACTTC.

This chain connects TRBV7-3 to TRBJ2-7; the match to TRBD1 covers 11 bases. The CDR3 has 16 amino acids. V shed 5 bases and J 2 bases; nucleotides not matched to a gene: 8. Per the germline V gene, CDR1 is SGHTA and CDR2 is FQGTGA. This chain's CDR3 is CASSDPGTGGTYEQYF. CDR3 DNA sequence: TGTGCCAGCAGCGACCCCGGGACAGGGGGGACCTACGAGCAGTACTTC.

This clone showed up just a few times. This chain links TRBV6-1 with TRBJ2-2; D is uncertain. This CDR3 is built from 12 residues. Trimming removed 1 base at V and 8 bases at J, with 5 bases between. Per germline, CDR1 MNHNS and CDR2 SASEGT. The CDR3 reads CASSEVGGELFF. CDR3 in DNA: TGTGCCAGCAGTGAAGTAGGGGGGGAGCTGTTTTTT.

The V gene is TRBV3-1 (or the pseudogene TRBV3-2), the J gene TRBJ1-1; 7 nucleotides align to TRBD1. There are 14 residues in the CDR3. In germline, CDR1 is LGHDT, CDR2 YNNKEL (reference sequence). After removal of 5 bases from V and 8 bases from J, the junction contained 11 bases not matched to a gene. CDR3 region: CASSVGQASPEAFF. The DNA of the CDR3 is TGTGCCAGCAGCGTTGGACAGGCGTCCCCCGAAGCTTTCTTT.

The genes are TRBV3-1 (or the pseudogene TRBV3-2) and TRBJ2-2, with D unclear. Looked up from germline, CDR1 is LGHDT and CDR2 is YNNKEL (reference sequence). The V end was cut by 0 bases, the J end by 0 bases, with 2 bases between. The CDR3 runs 14 residues. The CDR3 sequence: CASSQDPNTGELFF. The CDR3 bases are TGTGCCAGCAGCCAAGATCCGAACACCGGGGAGCTGTTTTTT.

The rearrangement links TRBV9 to TRBJ2-1; 13 bases line up with TRBD2. V lost 4 bases and J lost 15; bases outside the gene matches: 13. This CDR3 is built from 15 residues. From germline, CDR1 is SGDLS and CDR2 YYNGEE. CDR3 in DNA: TGTGCCAGCAGCAGCTCCGGGACTAGCGGGGAGCCGGGGTTCTTC. Translated, it gives CASSSSGTSGEPGFF.

Worth noting for this clone: Other DNA variants within this sample encode the same CDR3. The chain recombines TRBV10-3 with TRBJ2-1, with D uncertain. This CDR3 is built from 11 residues. V was cut by 4 bases and J by 7 bases, with 5 bases left in between. Germline CDR1 and CDR2: ENHRY and SYGVKD. CDR3 in DNA: TGTGCCATCAGTGTGGGTAATGAGCAGTTCTTC. This gives the protein CAISVGNEQFF.

The table lists this clone with a few counts. This chain connects TRBV9 to TRBJ1-3, with 7 bases lining up with TRBD1. V shed 2 bases and J 0 bases; nucleotides not matched to a gene: 8. Germline loops: CDR1 SGDLS, CDR2 YYNGEE. CDR3 length: 17 amino acids. The CDR3, as DNA: TGTGCCAGCAGCGTCAAGGGACAGCAAACCTCTGGAAACACCATATATTTT. Translated, it gives CASSVKGQQTSGNTIYF.

This clone was found once. At one of its ends the junction is not consistent with the germline gene, which may arise from a read error. V is TRBV7-7 and J is TRBJ2-3; 12 positions agree with TRBD2. This CDR3 comprises 16 residues. The germline V gene has CDR1 SSHAT and CDR2 FNYEAQ (reference sequence). CDR3 nucleotide sequence: TGTGCTAGCAGCCCCGGGACTAGCGGGAGCACAGATACGCAGTATTTT. Protein sequence: CASSPGTSGSTDTQYF. The full variable domain, rest sourced from reference TRBV7-7 and TRBJ2-3, is GAGVSQSPRYKVTKRGQDVTLRCDPISSHATLYWYQQALGQGPEFLTYFNYEAQPDKSGLPSDRFSAERPEGSISTLTIQRTEQRDSAMYRCASSPGTSGSTDTQYFGPGTRLTVL.

The chain joins TRBV25-1 to TRBJ2-1, with 13 bases that match TRBD2. CDR1 MGHDK and CDR2 SYGVNS come from the germline V gene. Trimming cost V 5 bases and J 4 bases; bases outside gene matches: 5. The CDR3 has 16 amino acids. CDR3 sequence: CASSLQLAGGYNEQFF. For the CDR3, the DNA is TGTGCCAGCAGTCTCCAACTAGCGGGAGGGTACAATGAGCAGTTCTTC.

This clone was found a few times. The sample has other DNA sequences that encode this CDR3 too. This chain links TRBV5-1 with TRBJ2-7, with TRBD2 matching over 11 bases. The CDR3 has 15 amino acids. The V segment lost 4 bases and the J segment 3 bases; nucleotides outside the gene matches: 6. Looked up from germline, CDR1 is SGHRS and CDR2 is YFSETQ. CDR3 protein: CASSLTSGSYYEQYF. As DNA, the CDR3 is TGCGCCAGCAGCCTAACTAGCGGGAGCTACTACGAGCAGTACTTC.

The chain joins TRBV7-2 to TRBJ2-3, with TRBD2 matching over 9 bases. This CDR3 spans 14 amino acids. Germline-derived CDR1 and CDR2 are SGHTA and FQGNSA. After removal of 3 bases from V and 4 bases from J, the junction contained 2 bases not matched to a gene. For the CDR3, the DNA is TGTGCCAGCAGCTTTAGCGGGAGTTCAGATACGCAGTATTTT. Translated, it gives CASSFSGSSDTQYF.

The rearrangement uses TRBV25-1 and TRBJ2-5; D gene ambiguous. Germline-derived CDR1 and CDR2 are MGHDK and SYGVNS. The CDR3 spans 14 residues. V gave up 3 bases and J gave up 5 bases, with 13 bases separating them. The CDR3 sequence is CASSEMGRGETQYF. Here the CDR3 DNA reads TGTGCCAGCAGTGAGATGGGCCGTGGGGAGACCCAGTACTTC.

The rearrangement uses TRBV6-1 and TRBJ2-1, with 9 bases that match TRBD1. The CDR3 runs to 15 residues. Germline V CDR1 and CDR2: MNHNS, SASEGT. V trimming: 8 bases; J trimming: 8 bases; junction bases outside the gene matches: 13. The CDR3 coding sequence is TGTGCCAGCCGTTCCGGGACAGGGCGTATCCATGAGCAGTTCTTC. It is translated as CASRSGTGRIHEQFF.

The chain employs TRBV10-3 and TRBJ2-3, with a tentative D call TRBD1 (6 bases). Between the trimmed V and J ends, which lost 4 bases and 6 bases, there was a span of 11 bases. Germline CDR1 reads ENHRY; CDR2 reads SYGVKD. The CDR3 has 13 residues. CDR3 residues: CAISGGQGDTQYF. In DNA form, the CDR3 reads TGTGCCATCAGTGGCGGGCAGGGGGATACGCAGTATTTT.

This clone is a singleton in its sample. This chain connects TRBV6-1 to TRBJ2-3; 12 bases fit TRBD2. After removal of 1 base from V and 4 bases from J, the junction contained 12 bases not matched to a gene. CDR1 MNHNS and CDR2 SASEGT come from the germline V gene. The CDR3 is made up of 19 amino acids. CDR3 sequence (DNA): TGTGCCAGCAGTGAAGGGCTCCTAGTGACTAGCGGGAGAGCAGATACGCAGTATTTT. Translation: CASSEGLLVTSGRADTQYF.

As DNA, the CDR3 is TGTGCCAGCAGCTTGGGACTAGCGGAAGCCGATCGCTGGTATTTT. Amino acid sequence: CASSLGLAEADRWYF. This chain joins TRBV7-2 and TRBJ2-3; 11 bases map to TRBD2. The CDR3 contains 15 residues. Germline V gene data show CDR1 as SGHTA and CDR2 as FQGNSA. Unmatched junction bases numbered 13, after V lost 3 bases and J lost 14 bases.

The CDR3 sequence is CASSRGQENTEAFF. The CDR3 DNA is TGTGCCAGCTCACGCGGACAGGAGAACACTGAAGCTTTCTTT. The rearrangement uses TRBV18 and TRBJ1-1, with TRBD1 identical over 7 bases. Germline V gene data show CDR1 as KGHSH and CDR2 as LQKENI. The CDR3 covers 14 residues. With V trimmed by 4 bases and J by 1 base, 3 bases remained unmatched.

In its sample, this clone was seen once. The V and J genes are TRBV6-2 or TRBV6-3 and TRBJ1-1; 7 nucleotides agree with TRBD1. The CDR3 runs to 17 residues. The germline gives CDR1 MNHEY, CDR2 SVGEGT. V lost 2 bases and J lost 1; bases outside the gene matches: 10. CDR3: CASSYRAGGRWNTEAFF. CDR3 coding DNA: TGTGCCAGCAGTTACAGGGCAGGGGGACGTTGGAACACTGAAGCTTTCTTT.

The chain is built from TRBV5-1 and TRBJ2-7; 7 bases map to TRBD2. Per the germline V gene, CDR1 is SGHRS and CDR2 is YFSETQ. With 5 bases clipped from V and 0 bases from J, the junction kept 2 bases outside the gene matches. The CDR3 covers 13 residues. CDR3 bases: TGCGCCAGCAGTTCTAGCGGCTCCTACGAGCAGTACTTC. It is translated as CASSSSGSYEQYF.

This chain uses TRBV12-3 or TRBV12-4 with TRBJ2-7, with D perhaps given as TRBD1 or TRBD2 (5 bases each). Trimming shortened V by 5 bases and J by 6 bases, and 11 bases separated the two germline ends. CDR3 length: 12 residues. The chain's CDR3 is CASSRPGPEQYF. The DNA for the CDR3 is TGTGCCAGCAGTCGACCGGGGCCCGAGCAGTACTTC.